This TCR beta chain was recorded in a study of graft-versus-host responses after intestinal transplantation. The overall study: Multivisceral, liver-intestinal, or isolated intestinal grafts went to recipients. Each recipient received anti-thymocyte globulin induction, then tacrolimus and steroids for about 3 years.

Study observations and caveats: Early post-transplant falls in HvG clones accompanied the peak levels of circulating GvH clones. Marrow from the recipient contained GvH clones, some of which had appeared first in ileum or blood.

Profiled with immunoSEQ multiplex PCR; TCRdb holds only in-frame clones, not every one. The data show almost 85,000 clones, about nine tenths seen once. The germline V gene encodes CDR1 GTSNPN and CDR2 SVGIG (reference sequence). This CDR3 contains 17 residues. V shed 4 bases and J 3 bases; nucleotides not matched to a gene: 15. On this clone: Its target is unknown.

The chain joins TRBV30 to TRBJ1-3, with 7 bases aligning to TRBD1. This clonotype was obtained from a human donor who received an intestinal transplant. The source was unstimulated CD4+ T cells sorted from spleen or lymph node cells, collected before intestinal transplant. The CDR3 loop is CAWTYLWTGYGGNTIYF. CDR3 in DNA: TGTGCCTGGACATACCTTTGGACAGGCTACGGTGGAAACACCATATATTTT.